Below, 9 T cell receptor beta chains from the same sample are listed, as sequenced in a study of tumor-infiltrating lymphocytes in primary liver carcinoma. Production of TCR beta cDNA used roughly 500 ng total RNA together with a constant-region primer. ARM-PCR was slightly modified, and three nested multiplex PCR rounds with it gave rise to the TCR beta libraries. The first two PCR rounds used TRBV1-TRBV30 forward primers with a C-beta reverse primer, 10 to 11 cycles each. MiXCR, applied by TCRdb to the multiplex PCR reads, yields one record per CDR3 protein. Of 300,000 to 400,000 distinct CDR3 sequences in the sample, 50% to 70% were seen once. Germline DNA was also extracted, and blood RNA derived from unsorted whole blood. Sequences were obtained from peripheral blood. Source of these receptors: a man in his forties with primary liver carcinoma and hepatitis B virus infection.

This chain joins TRBV6-5 and TRBJ2-7, with D perhaps given as TRBD1 or TRBD2 (6 bases each). The germline CDR1 and CDR2 sequences are MNHEY and SVGAGI. The CDR3 length is 15 residues. CDR3 amino acids: CTTSRTGSGAYEQYF. Written as DNA, the CDR3 is TGTACCACCAGTCGAACAGGGTCGGGAGCCTACGAGCAGTACTTC.

As for this clonotype: Germline and junction disagree at one end, which may indicate a read error. The V and J genes are TRBV12-3 or TRBV12-4 and TRBJ2-2; TRBD1 matches 7 bases. The CDR3 has 14 residues. The CDR3 nucleotides are TGTGCCGGCAGTTTAGGGGGCGCGTCCCGGGAGCTGTTTTTT. As protein: CAGSLGGASRELFF.

The gene calls are TRBV18 and TRBJ1-2; 7 nucleotides line up with TRBD1. The CDR3 contains 13 residues. Per the germline V gene, CDR1 is KGHSH and CDR2 is LQKENI. V shed 4 bases, J shed 6 bases, and the junction held 5 bases outside the gene matches. The CDR3 spells CASSQMTGNGYTF. CDR3 bases: TGTGCCAGCTCACAGATGACAGGGAATGGCTACACCTTC.

Details on this clonotype: One base away lies a much larger clone, so this may be a sequencing read error. The chain couples TRBV6-2 or TRBV6-3 to TRBJ1-1; D is unclear. V was clipped by 11 bases and J by 0 bases, with 13 bases between them. From germline, CDR1 is MNHEY and CDR2 SVGEGT. CDR3 length equals 13 residues. The CDR3 DNA follows: TGTGCCTGCACTCTCTATTTGAACACTGAAGCTTTCTTT. It translates to CACTLYLNTEAFF.

With respect to this clonotype: This may be a read error, as it is one base from a much larger clone. The CDR3 is CASSQAYGTSWSNTGELFF. CDR3 bases: TGCGCCAGCAGCCAAGCCTACGGGACTAGCTGGAGTAACACCGGGGAGCTGTTTTTT. The gene calls are TRBV4-3 and TRBJ2-2, with 9 bases that match TRBD2. Germline V CDR1 and CDR2: LGHNA, YSLEER. V lost 1 base, J lost 2 bases, and 11 bases stayed unmatched. This CDR3 has 19 residues.

The CDR3 bases are TGTGCCAGCAGTTTCATCCCGGGGGCGCGGGGCGAGCAGTACTTC. This encodes CASSFIPGARGEQYF. V is TRBV28 and J is TRBJ2-7; D possibly uses TRBD1 or TRBD2 (6 bases each). The CDR3 has 15 amino acids. In germline, CDR1 is MDHEN, CDR2 SYDVKM. V shed 3 bases and J shed 6 bases, with 18 bases lying between them.

This clonotype was counted a few times. This chain connects TRBV6-6 to TRBJ2-5, with 12 nucleotides matching TRBD2. This CDR3 region has 14 residues. CDR1 and CDR2 from the germline V gene are MNHNY and SVGAGI (reference sequence). V lost 8 bases to trimming and J lost 4 bases; unmatched junction nucleotides: 5. In DNA, the CDR3 is TGTGCCAGCCTCAGACTAGCGGGAGTAGAGACCCAGTACTTC. Amino acid sequence: CASLRLAGVETQYF.

In this sample, this clonotype turned up a few times. This rearrangement joins TRBV11-2 to TRBJ2-7; 7 nucleotides align to TRBD2. Germline CDR1 SGHAT, CDR2 FQNNGV. Germline trimming cut 3 bases from V and 0 bases from J; bases unmatched to any gene: 8. The CDR3 runs to 16 residues. The CDR3 protein is CASSFGGSGYSYEQYF. CDR3 DNA: TGTGCCAGCAGCTTCGGAGGTAGCGGGTACTCCTACGAGCAGTACTTC.

This clonotype was recorded many times. The chain carries TRBV6-6 and TRBJ1-5; 9 bases align to TRBD1. V lost 6 bases to trimming and J lost 4 bases; unmatched junction nucleotides: 13. The germline CDR1 and CDR2 sequences are MNHNY and SVGAGI (reference sequence). This CDR3 spans 17 amino acids. CDR3 DNA: TGTGCCAGCAGGGCCAAAGGGGGGACAGGGCTAAATCAGCCCCAGCATTTT. This codes for CASRAKGGTGLNQPQHF.